This passage covers 11 T cell receptor beta chains from one sample sequenced in a study of OX40 agonist ivuxolimab in advanced cancers. The protocol was immunoSEQ multiplex PCR, while the TCRdb copy is restricted to in-frame clones and leaves out a portion. The table records around 62,000 clones, 82% of them present only once. Sample: CD4+ or CD8+ T cells sorted from blood, taken in a trial of the OX40 agonist ivuxolimab. These receptors all come from an adult with an advanced solid tumor such as melanoma, head and neck, liver or kidney cancer.

The chain uses TRBV28 and TRBJ2-7; D could derive from TRBD1 or TRBD2 (5 bases each). Trimming stripped 6 bases from V and 6 bases from J, with 15 bases between. CDR1 MDHEN and CDR2 SYDVKM come from the germline V gene. This CDR3 has 13 residues. CDR3 coding DNA: TGTGCCAGCAGACCCCAGTACGGGGCCGAGCAGTACTTC. This encodes CASRPQYGAEQYF.

The chain joins TRBV28 to TRBJ1-6; D uncertain. The germline V gene encodes CDR1 MDHEN and CDR2 SYDVKM. The CDR3 sequence is 13 residues long. The V and J ends lost 6 bases and 12 bases respectively, with 15 bases between them. CDR3 sequence reads: CASSPRPGGPLHF. The CDR3 DNA sequence: TGTGCCAGCAGCCCTAGGCCGGGTGGACCCCTCCACTTT.

This clone was seen only a few times. The chain employs TRBV18 and TRBJ2-1; no definite D call. V lost 2 bases, J lost 4 bases, and 12 bases lay in between. This CDR3 has 15 amino acids. From germline, CDR1 is KGHSH and CDR2 LQKENI. The CDR3 sequence is CASSPVGYGYNEQFF. The CDR3 nucleotides are TGTGCCAGCTCACCAGTGGGATATGGTTACAATGAGCAGTTCTTC.

Turning to this clone: Its ends do not fully match the called genes, so a read error is possible. This chain uses TRBV7-9 with TRBJ1-3; 9 positions agree with TRBD1. The CDR3 runs to 17 residues. CDR1 SEHNR and CDR2 FQNEAQ come from the germline V gene (reference sequence). CDR3 sequence reads: CANSLADRGSSGNTIYF. In DNA, the CDR3 is TGTGCCAACAGCTTAGCCGACAGGGGGTCTTCTGGAAACACCATATATTTT.

The chain recombines TRBV9 with TRBJ2-1; D gene uncertain. Germline V gives CDR1 SGDLS, CDR2 YYNGEE. The length of the CDR3 is 13 residues. V was trimmed by 0 bases and J by 5 bases, leaving 6 bases between them. DNA for the CDR3: TGTGCCAGCAGCGTAGCGGATAACAATGAGCAGTTCTTC. It codes for CASSVADNNEQFF. Full variable domain (outside the CDR3, taken from reference TRBV9 and TRBJ2-1): DSGVTQTPKHLITATGQRVTLRCSPRSGDLSVYWYQQSLDQGLQFLIQYYNGEERAKGNILERFSAQQFPDLHSELNLSSLELGDSALYFCASSVADNNEQFFGPGTRLTVL.

V and J are TRBV6-1 and TRBJ1-2; maybe TRBD1 (5 bases). Trimming took 3 bases from V and 0 from J, leaving 11 bases between them. CDR1 is MNHNS, CDR2 SASEGT, per germline. There are 15 residues in the CDR3. The CDR3 sequence is CASSDSWGANYGYTF. For the CDR3, the DNA is TGTGCCAGCAGTGATTCGTGGGGGGCTAACTATGGCTACACCTTC.

The V call is TRBV5-1, the J call TRBJ2-1; D call uncertain. This CDR3 is 13 amino acids long. Germline V gene data show CDR1 as SGHRS and CDR2 as YFSETQ. V was trimmed by 4 bases and J by 10 bases, leaving 15 bases between them. The CDR3 region is CASSALLVGEQFF. DNA for the CDR3: TGCGCCAGCAGCGCACTGCTGGTAGGAGAGCAGTTCTTC. The complete variable domain, with remaining parts taken from reference TRBV5-1 and TRBJ2-1, reads KAGVTQTPRYLIKTRGQQVTLSCSPISGHRSVSWYQQTPGQGLQFLFEYFSETQRNKGNFPGRFSGRQFSNSRSEMNVSTLELGDSALYLCASSALLVGEQFFGPGTRLTVL.

The J gene is TRBJ2-2, the V gene TRBV2; either TRBD1 or TRBD2 may supply D (5 bases each). The CDR3 extends over 13 amino acids. CDR1 is SNHLY and CDR2 is FYNNEI in the germline V gene. V dropped 6 bases and J dropped 4 bases, with 9 bases sitting between them. The CDR3 here is CASSRDATGELFF. CDR3 nucleotide sequence: TGTGCCAGCAGCCGGGACGCCACCGGGGAGCTGTTTTTT.

The chain is built from TRBV11-2 and TRBJ2-7; possibly TRBD1 for D (6 bases). This CDR3 has 14 amino acids. Per germline, CDR1 SGHAT and CDR2 FQNNGV. V shed 1 base and J shed 3 bases, with 10 bases lying between them. The CDR3 coding sequence is TGTGCCAGCAGCTTAGGTCCAGGGGACTACGAGCAGTACTTC. It codes for CASSLGPGDYEQYF.

The chain joins TRBV11-2 to TRBJ1-3; a possible D gene is TRBD1 (5 bases). Germline-derived CDR1 and CDR2 are SGHAT and FQNNGV. The V end lost 1 base, the J end lost 3 bases, and 13 bases lay between the germline ends. The CDR3 totals 16 residues. DNA of the CDR3: TGTGCCAGCAGCTTAGTCTCGGGGGGAGTTGGAAACACCATATATTTT. Amino acids: CASSLVSGGVGNTIYF. Supplemented by reference TRBV11-2 and TRBJ1-3, the full variable domain reads EAGVAQSPRYKIIEKRQSVAFWCNPISGHATLYWYQQILGQGPKLLIQFQNNGVVDDSQLPKDRFSAERLKGVDSTLKIQPAKLEDSAVYLCASSLVSGGVGNTIYFGEGSWLTVV.

The chain couples TRBV10-2 to TRBJ2-1, with TRBD2 matching over 12 bases. The CDR3 is 14 residues long. Germline V gene sequence: CDR1 WSHSY, CDR2 SAAADI. The ends lost 6 bases at V and 10 bases at J; junction bases unmatched: 7. CDR3 sequence (DNA): TGCGCCAGCAGAGAACTAGCGGGGGGAAGCGAGCAGTTCTTC. Translation gives CASRELAGGSEQFF.